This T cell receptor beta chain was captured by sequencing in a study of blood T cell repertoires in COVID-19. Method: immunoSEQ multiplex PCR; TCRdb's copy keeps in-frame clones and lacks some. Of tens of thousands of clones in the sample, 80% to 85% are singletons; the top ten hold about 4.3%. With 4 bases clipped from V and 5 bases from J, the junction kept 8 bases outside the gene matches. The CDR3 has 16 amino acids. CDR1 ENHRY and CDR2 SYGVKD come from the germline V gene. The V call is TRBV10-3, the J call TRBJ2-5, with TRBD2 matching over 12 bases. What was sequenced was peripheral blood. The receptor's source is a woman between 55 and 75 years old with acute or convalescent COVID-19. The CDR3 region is CAISGTSGVLGETQYF. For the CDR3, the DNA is TGTGCCATCAGTGGGACTAGCGGGGTGCTGGGGGAGACCCAGTACTTC.